These T cell receptor beta chains were read from a single sample in a study of blood T cell repertoires in COVID-19. Measured with immunoSEQ multiplex PCR; TCRdb has only the in-frame clones, and not every one. Among roughly 130,000 clones listed, just under 85% were seen once. Sequencing used PBMCs or T cells enriched from blood (not recorded which). The origin of the receptors is a man aged 45-65 years who had recovered from COVID-19. CDR3s include the opening cysteine and the closing phenylalanine or tryptophan. A D gene is named only where the DNA matches it firmly. Expanded clones get a size class; other rows say once, few or many, or leave the size out.

d_call	v_call	cdr3_length	j_call	clone_size	cdr3_aa	cdr3_nt
.	TRBV6-5	12	TRBJ1-5	.	CASCSINQPQHF	TGTGCCAGCTGTAGTATAAATCAGCCCCAGCATTTT
.	TRBV5-4	13	TRBJ1-1	.	CASSQPSSTEAFF	TGTGCCAGCAGCCAACCCTCGAGCACTGAAGCTTTCTTT
.	TRBV2	17	TRBJ1-3	.	CASSEGDRSYSGNTIYF	TGTGCCAGCAGTGAGGGTGATCGGAGCTACTCTGGAAACACCATATATTTT
.	TRBV4-3	15	TRBJ2-2	.	CASSLSLVSTGELFF	TGCGCCAGCAGCCTAAGCTTAGTTAGCACCGGGGAGCTGTTTTTT
TRBD1	TRBV2	15	TRBJ1-3	.	CASGDRAISGNTIYF	TGTGCCAGTGGGGACAGGGCAATCTCTGGAAACACCATATATTTT
.	TRBV12-3/TRBV12-4	12	TRBJ1-2	.	CASSFWIGGYTF	TGTGCCAGCAGTTTTTGGATCGGGGGCTACACCTTC
.	TRBV29-1	15	TRBJ2-7	.	CSVESGRWGVGEQYF	TGCAGCGTTGAATCCGGACGGTGGGGGGTTGGGGAGCAGTACTTC
.	TRBV29-1	13	TRBJ2-2	.	CSVDSGYTGELFF	TGCAGCGTAGATAGCGGATACACCGGGGAGCTGTTTTTT
TRBD2	TRBV7-2	18	TRBJ2-5	.	CASSHNPRASGGRETQYF	TGTGCCAGCAGCCATAACCCGCGGGCTAGCGGGGGGAGGGAGACCCAGTACTTC
.	TRBV7-9	16	TRBJ1-6	.	CASTSLEEAFNSPLHF	TGTGCCAGCACCTCCTTGGAGGAAGCCTTCAATTCACCCCTCCACTTT
.	TRBV6-4	13	TRBJ1-6	.	CASATGENSPLHF	TGTGCCAGCGCAACAGGCGAAAATTCACCCCTCCACTTT
TRBD1	TRBV9	12	TRBJ2-7	.	CASGAGGHEQYF	TGTGCCAGCGGAGCAGGGGGCCACGAGCAGTACTTC
.	TRBV15	16	TRBJ1-5	.	CATSRDRGGFNQPQHF	TGTGCCACCAGCAGAGATCGGGGAGGGTTCAATCAGCCCCAGCATTTT
.	TRBV24-1	16	TRBJ2-5	.	CATSEAGGLRAETQYF	TGTGCCACCAGTGAGGCCGGGGGACTCAGGGCAGAGACCCAGTACTTC
TRBD2	TRBV6-4	15	TRBJ2-7	once	CASSTTSGPSYEQYF	TGTGCCAGCAGTACTACTAGCGGGCCGTCCTACGAGCAGTACTTC
TRBD1	TRBV7-2	13	TRBJ1-1	.	CASRGTGRTEAFF	TGTGCCAGCAGGGGGACAGGTCGGACTGAAGCTTTCTTT
TRBD1	TRBV29-1	14	TRBJ1-1	.	CSVVEGAGNTEAFF	TGCAGCGTTGTAGAGGGGGCGGGGAACACTGAAGCTTTCTTT
TRBD1	TRBV18	14	TRBJ1-5	.	CASSRDRINQPQHF	TGTGCCAGCTCACGGGACAGAATCAATCAGCCCCAGCATTTT
.	TRBV18	14	TRBJ1-2	.	CASSGTEDNYGYTF	TGTGCCAGCTCAGGCACCGAAGATAACTATGGCTACACCTTC
.	TRBV7-9	12	TRBJ1-4	.	CASSEVDEKLFF	TGTGCCAGCTCGGAGGTGGATGAAAAACTGTTTTTT
.	TRBV5-8	15	TRBJ2-1	.	CASSPLGGTDNEQFF	TGTGCCAGCAGTCCATTAGGGGGGACAGACAATGAGCAGTTCTTC
.	TRBV18	15	TRBJ1-5	.	CASSPMTGSNQPQHF	TGTGCCAGCTCACCGATGACAGGTAGCAATCAGCCCCAGCATTTT
TRBD1	TRBV9	21	TRBJ2-6	.	CASSPRGGTGGIRSGANVLTF	TGTGCCAGCAGCCCAAGAGGGGGGACAGGCGGGATACGCTCTGGGGCCAACGTCCTGACTTTC
.	TRBV18	14	TRBJ1-1	.	CASSPTGRDTEAFF	TGTGCCAGCTCACCAACAGGGAGGGACACTGAAGCTTTCTTT
.	TRBV7-3	14	TRBJ1-1	.	CASSLDAGATEAFF	TGTGCCAGCAGCTTAGATGCGGGGGCAACTGAAGCTTTCTTT
.	TRBV18	15	TRBJ1-5	few	CASSPRGEVGQPQHF	TGTGCCAGCTCACCACGGGGGGAAGTGGGTCAGCCCCAGCATTTT
.	TRBV5-1	15	TRBJ2-5	.	CASSLVRQDDGTQYF	TGCGCCAGCAGCTTGGTTCGGCAGGATGATGGGACCCAGTACTTC
TRBD2	TRBV3-1/TRBV3-2	14	TRBJ2-5	.	CASSQGGGTETQYF	TGTGCCAGCAGCCAAGGGGGGGGTACAGAGACCCAGTACTTC
TRBD1	TRBV2	15	TRBJ1-4	.	CASSENRGRNEKLFF	TGTGCCAGCAGTGAGAACAGGGGGCGAAATGAAAAACTGTTTTTT
.	TRBV30	13	TRBJ1-4	.	CAGASRGGEKLFF	TGTGCCGGGGCATCAAGGGGGGGCGAAAAACTGTTTTTT
.	TRBV7-2	14	TRBJ2-3	.	CASSETGQWDTQYF	TGTGCCAGCAGCGAGACTGGACAATGGGATACGCAGTATTTT
.	TRBV14	15	TRBJ2-3	.	CASSQETRRTDTQYF	TGTGCCAGCAGCCAAGAGACTAGGCGCACAGATACGCAGTATTTT
TRBD1	TRBV4-3	16	TRBJ2-3	once	CASSQGDRVGTDTQYF	TGCGCCAGCAGCCAAGGTGACAGGGTCGGCACAGATACGCAGTATTTT
.	TRBV5-1	14	TRBJ2-5	.	CASSVTGMQETQYF	TGCGCCAGCTCCGTGACGGGAATGCAAGAGACCCAGTACTTC
TRBD2	TRBV10-3	18	TRBJ2-1	few	CAISASSGGGSSYNEQFF	TGTGCCATCAGTGCGTCTAGCGGGGGGGGAAGCTCCTACAATGAGCAGTTCTTC
TRBD1	TRBV5-1	15	TRBJ1-2	once	CASSLVGTGERGYTF	TGCGCCAGCAGCTTGGTTGGGACAGGGGAAAGGGGCTACACCTTC
TRBD2	TRBV7-2	16	TRBJ2-5	.	CASSLVSGGAGETQYF	TGTGCCAGCAGCTTAGTTAGCGGGGGGGCTGGGGAGACCCAGTACTTC
.	TRBV7-9	13	TRBJ1-5	.	CASSLEGAQPQHF	TGTGCCAGCAGCTTAGAAGGGGCTCAGCCCCAGCATTTT
TRBD1	TRBV6-2/TRBV6-3	16	TRBJ1-5	.	CASSLAPGQGNQPQHF	TGTGCCAGCAGTTTGGCGCCGGGACAGGGGAATCAGCCCCAGCATTTT
.	TRBV3-1/TRBV3-2	14	TRBJ1-1	.	CASSRRRGNTEAFF	TGTGCCAGCAGCCGGAGACGGGGGAACACTGAAGCTTTCTTT
TRBD1	TRBV5-1	17	TRBJ1-1	many	CASSDRTGGLMNTEAFF	TGCGCCAGCAGCGACCGGACAGGGGGGCTTATGAACACTGAAGCTTTCTTT
.	TRBV27	14	TRBJ1-5	.	CASSTGGMGQPQHF	TGTGCCAGCAGCACGGGGGGGATGGGTCAGCCCCAGCATTTT
TRBD1	TRBV5-1	14	TRBJ1-2	.	CASSIGTGGDGYTF	TGCGCCAGCAGCATTGGGACAGGAGGGGATGGCTACACCTTC
TRBD1	TRBV11-2	16	TRBJ2-7	.	CASSLPGTGVHYEQYF	TGTGCCAGCAGCTTACCCGGGACAGGGGTCCACTACGAGCAGTACTTC
.	TRBV5-6	14	TRBJ2-3	.	CASSLGLFTDTQYF	TGTGCCAGCAGCTTGGGACTGTTCACAGATACGCAGTATTTT
TRBD1	TRBV23-1	14	TRBJ2-7	.	CASGDWTGSYEQYF	TGCGCCAGCGGGGATTGGACAGGGTCCTACGAGCAGTACTTC
TRBD1	TRBV14	17	TRBJ2-2	.	CASSQPKGALDTGELFF	TGTGCCAGCAGCCAACCCAAGGGGGCCCTCGACACCGGGGAGCTGTTTTTT
.	TRBV6-6	11	TRBJ1-1	.	CASMVRVGAFF	TGTGCCAGCATGGTCAGGGTTGGAGCTTTCTTT
TRBD2	TRBV5-1	19	TRBJ2-6	.	CASSTGLAGGYSGANVLTF	TGCGCCAGCAGCACGGGACTAGCGGGGGGTTACTCTGGGGCCAACGTCCTGACTTTC
TRBD1	TRBV18	14	TRBJ1-1	.	CASSETGQGALAFF	TGTGCCAGCTCAGAGACAGGACAGGGGGCCCTGGCTTTCTTT
TRBD2	TRBV6-5	15	TRBJ2-3	.	CASSSGLADTDTQYF	TGTGCCAGCAGTTCGGGACTAGCGGACACAGATACGCAGTATTTT
.	TRBV9	14	TRBJ2-7	.	CASSVATGGHEQYF	TGTGCCAGCAGCGTAGCCACGGGGGGCCACGAGCAGTACTTC
TRBD1	TRBV24-1	18	TRBJ1-6	.	CATSDFWTGSSYNSPLHF	TGTGCCACCAGTGATTTTTGGACAGGGAGCTCCTATAATTCACCCCTCCACTTT
TRBD1	TRBV5-5	18	TRBJ1-4	.	CASSLVGWDRATNEKLFF	TGTGCCAGCAGCTTGGTTGGTTGGGACAGGGCTACTAATGAAAAACTGTTTTTT
.	TRBV12-3/TRBV12-4	12	TRBJ2-7	.	CASSREVYEQYF	TGTGCCAGCAGCCGAGAGGTCTACGAGCAGTACTTC